A single sample is the source of the 3 T cell receptor beta chains below, sequenced in a study of blood T cell repertoires in COVID-19. Using immunoSEQ multiplex PCR, the repertoire was profiled, and TCRdb retains in-frame clones only, with some absent. The table includes some 200,000 clones, about 93% detected once. Sequenced: peripheral blood. These receptors were collected from a man in his thirties or forties with COVID-19, enrolled during active disease.

The rearrangement uses TRBV6-1 and TRBJ2-3; D possibly corresponds to TRBD2 (6 bases). The V gene's germline CDR1 is MNHNS and CDR2 SASEGT. The CDR3 is made up of 17 amino acids. V gave up 0 bases and J gave up 3 bases, with 16 bases separating them. Here the CDR3 DNA reads TGTGCCAGCAGTGAAGCGGGGCTAGCGTTTGGGACAGATACGCAGTATTTT. This codes for CASSEAGLAFGTDTQYF.

This rearrangement joins TRBV19 to TRBJ2-7; 10 bases match TRBD1. The CDR3 spans 13 residues. Germline assignment: CDR1 LNHDA and CDR2 SQIVND (reference sequence). The V and J ends lost 8 bases and 4 bases, in that order; junction bases with no gene match: 5. CDR3 loop: CASGRQGAYEQYF. The CDR3 DNA is TGTGCCAGTGGGAGACAGGGGGCGTACGAGCAGTACTTC.

The chain combines TRBV9 with TRBJ1-2; D is unclear. This CDR3 spans 13 amino acids. The V and J ends lost 0 bases and 4 bases respectively, with 7 bases between them. Germline assignment: CDR1 SGDLS and CDR2 YYNGEE. Here the CDR3 reads CASSVANSYGYTF. CDR3 nucleotide sequence: TGTGCCAGCAGCGTAGCCAATAGCTATGGCTACACCTTC. Full variable domain (outside the CDR3, taken from reference TRBV9 and TRBJ1-2): DSGVTQTPKHLITATGQRVTLRCSPRSGDLSVYWYQQSLDQGLQFLIQYYNGEERAKGNILERFSAQQFPDLHSELNLSSLELGDSALYFCASSVANSYGYTFGSGTRLTVV.